This paragraph reports one T cell receptor beta chain. What this receptor recognizes is not known. No much larger clone exists at a distance of one base, and base qualities are not known. For each ankylosing spondylitis patient, the synovial fluid sample was matched to a blood sample from that same patient. This record belongs to a study of CD8 T cells in ankylosing spondylitis (dated by TCRdb to 2017 to 2019). As for the study more broadly: The study set out to find disease-linked TCR variants by profiling T cell receptor beta repertoires in ankylosing spondylitis patients and healthy donors. Peripheral blood samples were taken, and synovial fluid was additionally collected from ankylosing spondylitis patients. The full study cohort was made up of about 24 ankylosing spondylitis patients and 108 healthy donors.

The cysteine opens and the phenylalanine closes a CDR3 of 15 amino acids. Only the CDR3 part of the read is kept: 45 bases, read in frame from the first base. A distance of 9 bases separates the germline ends of V and J, which lose 3 bases and 0 bases respectively. Based on the germline V gene, the CDR1 and CDR2 sequences are SGHRS and YFSETQ. The paper as a whole reports these results and caveats: Some motif variants were previously reported in synovial fluid and blood of reactive arthritis patients, suggesting common disease-initiation mechanisms. According to the report, matched synovial fluid samples from ankylosing spondylitis patients were significantly enriched for the disease-linked clones. Blood from ankylosing spondylitis patients appeared to be characterized by a TCR beta motif composed of roughly 8 highly homologous amino acid variants. A CD8+ phenotype was shown by the disease-linked clones, which were found at relatively low frequencies in peripheral blood.

TCRdb records Illumina HiSeq 2500 as the sequencer. Quantitative 5'-RACE with molecular barcodes was the method used to prepare the TCR beta libraries. Per the source publication's procedure: To identify disease-linked TCR variants, a new computational method was used, one built on a probabilistic model of VDJ rearrangement. TCRdb reworked the public reads: Q25 trimming with fastp, MiXCR clone assembly, productive beta chains retained. Each CDR3 protein gets just one entry, which takes the most common genes and DNA from the rows behind it. None of the V and J calls come from the authors' own analysis; TCRdb made them. Recorded for this sample are 110,000 to 150,000 distinct CDR3 sequences; about 8% of them occurred a single time. More than 7% of the sample is taken by the ten largest.

The specimen sequenced was synovial fluid, either unsorted or a sorted T cell fraction (not recorded which). The chain is encoded by TRBV5-1 joined to TRBJ2-2; the D call is possibly TRBD1 or TRBD2, each sharing 5 bases. The receptor was isolated from a male donor with ankylosing spondylitis. The CDR3 amino acid sequence is: CASSSGTANTGELFF. The DNA reads TGCGCCAGCAGCTCCGGGACGGCGAACACCGGGGAGCTGTTTTTT.